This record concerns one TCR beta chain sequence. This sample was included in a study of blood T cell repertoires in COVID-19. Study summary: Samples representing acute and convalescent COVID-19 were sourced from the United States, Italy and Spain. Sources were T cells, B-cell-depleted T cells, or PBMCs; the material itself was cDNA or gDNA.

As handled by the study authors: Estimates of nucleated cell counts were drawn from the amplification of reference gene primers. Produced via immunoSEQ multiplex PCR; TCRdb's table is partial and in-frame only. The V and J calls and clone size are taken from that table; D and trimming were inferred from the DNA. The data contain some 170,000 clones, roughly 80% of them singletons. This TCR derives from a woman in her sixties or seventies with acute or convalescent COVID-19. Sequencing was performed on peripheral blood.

The CDR3 protein is CASSESPGNYGYTF. The CDR3, as DNA: TGTGCCAGCAGCGAATCACCAGGGAACTATGGCTACACCTTC. V is TRBV9 and J is TRBJ1-2; perhaps TRBD1 as D (5 bases). The CDR3 is 14 amino acids. CDR1 and CDR2 from the germline V gene are SGDLS and YYNGEE. V lost 3 bases and J 2 bases, leaving 11 bases between the germline ends.